These 20 T cell receptor beta chains came from one sample sequenced in a study of blood T cell repertoires in COVID-19 (TCRdb year 2020). Library creation used the immunoSEQ multiplex PCR assay. The table was pulled from immuneACCESS by TCRdb, which kept in-frame rearrangements only. Such tables lose some clones; where checked, under half of the loss comes from unresolved V genes, and the rest has no known cause. The sample table holds 250,000 to 400,000 clones, of which 85% were seen once. Together, the top ten hold about 1.9% of the sample. Sequencing input: PBMCs or T cells enriched from blood (not recorded which). The receptors here all came from a woman under 40 who had been exposed to COVID-19.

The chain couples TRBV7-2 to TRBJ2-1; the D gene is possibly TRBD1 (6 bases). Per the germline V gene, CDR1 is SGHTA and CDR2 is FQGNSA. Trimming pared 5 bases from V and 2 bases from J, leaving 7 bases between. The CDR3 consists of 13 residues. CDR3 DNA sequence: TGTGCCAGCAGCCGGGACACCTACAATGAGCAGTTCTTC. Translating gives CASSRDTYNEQFF.

This chain links TRBV30 with TRBJ2-7; 8 bases map to TRBD1. This CDR3 region has 13 residues. The germline gives CDR1 GTSNPN, CDR2 SVGIG (reference sequence). V was pared by 0 bases and J by 6 bases, with 4 bases of the junction left unmatched. CDR3 sequence: CAWSVYGQGEQYF. For the CDR3, the DNA is TGTGCCTGGAGTGTATACGGACAGGGCGAGCAGTACTTC.

The chain carries TRBV9 and TRBJ1-5; D is unresolved. This CDR3 is 14 amino acids long. In germline, CDR1 is SGDLS, CDR2 YYNGEE. With 3 bases removed from V and 1 base from J, the gap between germline ends came to 8 bases. CDR3 in DNA: TGTGCCAGCAGCGGAGGGATGAGCAATCAGCCCCAGCATTTT. Amino acid sequence: CASSGGMSNQPQHF.

This chain links TRBV2 with TRBJ1-4; D gene unclear. V lost 3 bases and J 5 bases, leaving 10 bases between the germline ends. The CDR3 is 14 residues long. The germline V gene has CDR1 SNHLY and CDR2 FYNNEI. CDR3 DNA: TGTGCCAGCAGTGAGGGGAGAAGGAATGAAAAACTGTTTTTT. Protein: CASSEGRRNEKLFF. The variable domain in full, completed from reference TRBV2 and TRBJ1-4, reads EPEVTQTPSHQVTQMGQEVILRCVPISNHLYFYWYRQILGQKVEFLVSFYNNEISEKSEIFDDQFSVERPDGSNFTLKIRSTKLEDSAMYFCASSEGRRNEKLFFGSGTQLSVL.

This clone was detected a few times. The rearrangement joins TRBV11-2 to TRBJ1-1; D is perhaps TRBD1 (5 bases). The germline CDR1 and CDR2 sequences are SGHAT and FQNNGV. Trimming removed 0 bases at V and 9 bases at J, with 17 bases between. This CDR3 contains 15 residues. DNA of the CDR3: TGTGCCAGCAGCTTAGATCCCTCCGACAGCGGGAAAGCTTTCTTT. Its protein product is CASSLDPSDSGKAFF.

This chain links TRBV9 with TRBJ2-7; TRBD2 aligns across 7 bases. The CDR3 runs to 13 residues. In germline, CDR1 is SGDLS, CDR2 YYNGEE. With 7 bases clipped from V and 0 bases from J, the junction kept 4 bases outside the gene matches. CDR3 amino acids: CASSTSSSYEQYF. CDR3 nucleotide sequence: TGTGCCAGCTCGACTAGCAGCTCCTACGAGCAGTACTTC.

CDR3 sequence: CASSSSRGITEAFF. DNA for the CDR3: TGTGCCAGCAGCTCATCCAGGGGGATCACTGAAGCTTTCTTT. The rearrangement links TRBV5-6 to TRBJ1-1, with 7 nucleotides matching TRBD1. This CDR3 has 14 amino acids. CDR1 is SGHDT and CDR2 is YYEEEE in the germline V gene. The J segment lost 4 bases and the V segment lost 3 bases, leaving 6 bases of the junction unmatched.

The chain joins TRBV28 to TRBJ2-1; 8 nucleotides line up with TRBD1. CDR3 size: 16 residues. V shed 6 bases and J 7 bases; nucleotides not matched to a gene: 14. From germline, CDR1 is MDHEN and CDR2 SYDVKM. CDR3 amino acids: CASSARLQGAGNEQFF. CDR3 bases: TGTGCCAGCAGCGCTAGACTTCAGGGGGCTGGGAATGAGCAGTTCTTC.

This clone has ten or more counts. This rearrangement joins TRBV5-6 to TRBJ2-7, with 8 bases lining up with TRBD2. The CDR3 consists of 17 residues. Germline loops: CDR1 SGHDT, CDR2 YYEEEE. J gave up 0 bases and V 4 bases, and 12 bases lay outside the gene matches. The CDR3 DNA reads TGTGCCAGCAGCCCGCTCCCGGGAGGGCAGATCTCCTACGAGCAGTACTTC. Translated: CASSPLPGGQISYEQYF.

V is TRBV28 and J is TRBJ2-3, with 7 bases fitting TRBD1. The CDR3 sequence is 15 residues long. V gave up 5 bases and J gave up 1 base; unmatched junction bases: 6. Germline CDR1 MDHEN, CDR2 SYDVKM. CDR3 loop: CASSPRDSRTDTQYF. The CDR3 DNA is TGTGCCAGCAGTCCCCGGGACAGCCGCACAGATACGCAGTATTTT.

The rearrangement links TRBV7-9 to TRBJ2-1, with TRBD2 matching over 11 bases. V was pared by 6 bases and J by 6 bases, with 7 bases of the junction left unmatched. This CDR3 contains 15 residues. The germline V gene has CDR1 SEHNR and CDR2 FQNEAQ (reference sequence). CDR3 DNA: TGTGCCAGCAGAGAGCTAGCGGGAGGCGGCAATGAGCAGTTCTTC. Protein product: CASRELAGGGNEQFF.

The chain links TRBV7-9 to TRBJ2-7; no clear D gene. With 5 bases removed from V and 1 base from J, the gap between germline ends came to 18 bases. CDR1 is SEHNR and CDR2 is FQNEAQ in the germline V gene (reference sequence). This CDR3 has 16 residues. CDR3 DNA sequence: TGTGCCAGCAGCCCTCCCCGCGGCGTATATTCCTACGAGCAGTACTTC. Translating it yields CASSPPRGVYSYEQYF. Combining the CDR3 with reference TRBV7-9 and TRBJ2-7 gives the whole variable domain DTGVSQNPRHKITKRGQNVTFRCDPISEHNRLYWYRQTLGQGPEFLTYFQNEAQLEKSRLLSDRFSAERPKGSFSTLEIQRTEQGDSAMYLCASSPPRGVYSYEQYFGPGTRLTVT.

The J gene is TRBJ1-4, the V gene TRBV19; 10 bases line up with TRBD1. This CDR3 comprises 14 residues. The ends lost 6 bases at V and 8 bases at J; junction bases unmatched: 6. The germline V gene encodes CDR1 LNHDA and CDR2 SQIVND (reference sequence). The CDR3 reads CASRMTGGEEKLFF. CDR3 DNA sequence: TGTGCCAGTAGGATGACAGGGGGCGAAGAAAAACTGTTTTTT.

The chain joins TRBV2 to TRBJ2-2; 8 nucleotides agree with TRBD2. The trim removed 4 bases at V and 6 bases at J, leaving 10 bases unmatched. The V gene's germline CDR1 is SNHLY and CDR2 FYNNEI. The CDR3 consists of 16 residues. The CDR3 reads CASSVRTAGGAGELFF. The CDR3 nucleotides are TGTGCCAGCAGTGTGCGGACAGCCGGGGGGGCCGGGGAGCTGTTTTTT. Together with reference TRBV2 and TRBJ2-2, the CDR3 gives the full variable domain: EPEVTQTPSHQVTQMGQEVILRCVPISNHLYFYWYRQILGQKVEFLVSFYNNEISEKSEIFDDQFSVERPDGSNFTLKIRSTKLEDSAMYFCASSVRTAGGAGELFFGEGSRLTVL.

V is TRBV2 and J is TRBJ2-1, with 8 bases lining up with TRBD2. CDR1 is SNHLY, CDR2 FYNNEI, per germline. Trimming at V came to 6 bases and at J to 2 bases, leaving 6 bases not matched to a gene. The CDR3 loop spans 15 amino acids. CDR3 coding DNA: TGTGCCAGCAGGATCACTAGCGGAACCTACAATGAGCAGTTCTTC. Protein product: CASRITSGTYNEQFF. Complete variable domain (other parts from reference TRBV2 and TRBJ2-1): EPEVTQTPSHQVTQMGQEVILRCVPISNHLYFYWYRQILGQKVEFLVSFYNNEISEKSEIFDDQFSVERPDGSNFTLKIRSTKLEDSAMYFCASRITSGTYNEQFFGPGTRLTVL.

V usage is TRBV19 and J usage is TRBJ1-2; 7 bases fit TRBD1. The V and J ends lost 8 bases and 8 bases, in that order; junction bases with no gene match: 5. Germline V gene sequence: CDR1 LNHDA, CDR2 SQIVND (reference sequence). This CDR3 region has 11 residues. As DNA, the CDR3 is TGTGCCAGTCACCAGGGGGGAGGCTACACCTTC. It codes for CASHQGGGYTF.

The chain recombines TRBV6-5 with TRBJ2-7, with TRBD1 matching 9 bases. The CDR3 has 12 residues. Trimming at V came to 6 bases and at J to 8 bases, leaving 5 bases not matched to a gene. The germline V gene encodes CDR1 MNHEY and CDR2 SVGAGI. For the CDR3, the DNA is TGTGCCAGCAGCCGACAGGGGGTAAAGCAGTACTTC. It translates to CASSRQGVKQYF.

This chain links TRBV20-1 with TRBJ1-2, with D possibly TRBD1 on 5 matching bases. Deletions cut 3 bases from V and 8 bases from J, with 13 bases between. Germline CDR1 DFQATT, CDR2 SNEGSKA (reference sequence). This CDR3 contains 12 residues. The CDR3 nucleotides read TGCAGTGCTAGTACCCAGGGTCGGGGCTACACCTTC. It is translated as CSASTQGRGYTF.

The CDR3 sequence: CAWSASGTGLLQAFF. CDR3 coding DNA: TGTGCCTGGAGTGCTTCCGGGACAGGGCTGCTTCAAGCTTTCTTT. The chain is built from TRBV30 and TRBJ1-1; 9 positions match TRBD1. The CDR3 is 15 amino acids. The ends lost 1 base at V and 9 bases at J; junction bases unmatched: 12. Germline CDR1 and CDR2: GTSNPN and SVGIG (reference sequence). The complete variable domain, with remaining parts taken from reference TRBV30 and TRBJ1-1, reads SQTIHQWPATLVQPVGSPLSLECTVEGTSNPNLYWYRQAAGRGLQLLFYSVGIGQISSEVPQNLSASRPQDRQFILSSKKLLLSDSGFYLCAWSASGTGLLQAFFGQGTRLTVV.

In its sample, this clone was seen once. The chain is built from TRBV2 and TRBJ1-5; D uncertain. V was pared by 4 bases and J by 4 bases, with 8 bases between. The germline gives CDR1 SNHLY, CDR2 FYNNEI. The CDR3 runs 13 residues. The CDR3 is CASSGTVNQPQHF. CDR3 in DNA: TGTGCCAGCAGTGGAACAGTAAATCAGCCCCAGCATTTT.